This T cell receptor beta chain comes out of a study of Ad26.COV2.S vaccination and SARS-CoV-2 variants. The treatment denotes: some 20 received Ad26.COV2.S at low or high dose, single or two shots; about 5 received placebo; per-sample allocation not given. Each sample was drawn 63 days after the first injection (of vaccine or placebo). Method: immunoSEQ multiplex PCR; TCRdb's copy keeps in-frame clones and lacks some. The table has 300,000 to 400,000 clones, about 85% seen once. The CDR3 totals 16 residues. Germline loops: CDR1 ENHRY, CDR2 SYGVKD. V lost 0 bases, J lost 1 base, and 10 bases lay in between.

V and J are TRBV10-3 and TRBJ1-5; the D is unclear. This sequence was found in a person between 18 and 65 years old who received the Ad26.COV2.S COVID-19 vaccine or a placebo. This sample comprised peripheral blood, obtained in a trial of Ad26.COV2.S vaccine versus placebo. CDR3 in amino acids: CAISESKIGSNQPQHF. CDR3 DNA sequence: TGTGCCATCAGTGAGTCGAAGATTGGCAGCAATCAGCCCCAGCATTTT.